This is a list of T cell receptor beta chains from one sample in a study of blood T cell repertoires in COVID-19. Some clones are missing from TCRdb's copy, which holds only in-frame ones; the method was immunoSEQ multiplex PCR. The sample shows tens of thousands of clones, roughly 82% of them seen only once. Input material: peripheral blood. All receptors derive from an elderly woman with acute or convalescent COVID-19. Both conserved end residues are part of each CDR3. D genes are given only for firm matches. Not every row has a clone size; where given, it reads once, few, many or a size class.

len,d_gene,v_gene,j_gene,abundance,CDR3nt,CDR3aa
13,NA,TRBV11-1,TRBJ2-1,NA,TGTGCCAGCAGCCCAAGGGGGATTGATGAGCAGTTCTTC,CASSPRGIDEQFF
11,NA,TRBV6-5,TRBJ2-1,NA,TGTTCCTCGGAGGATTACAATGAGCAGTTCTTC,CSSEDYNEQFF
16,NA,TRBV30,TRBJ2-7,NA,TGTGCCTGGACCTCCCCCCCCGGGACACCTTCCTACGAGCAGTACTTC,CAWTSPPGTPSYEQYF
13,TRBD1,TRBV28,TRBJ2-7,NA,TGTGCCAGCACTGACAGGGGTAGCTACGAGCAGTACTTC,CASTDRGSYEQYF
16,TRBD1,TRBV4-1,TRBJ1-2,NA,TGCGCCAGCAGCCAAGACCCCACGGGACAGGGGGCTAGCTACACCTTC,CASSQDPTGQGASYTF
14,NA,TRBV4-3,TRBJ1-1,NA,TGCGCCAGCAGTAGCAACAGGATTAACACTGAAGCTTTCTTT,CASSSNRINTEAFF
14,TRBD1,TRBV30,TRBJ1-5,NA,TGTGCCTGGAGTGCGGGACAGGCTAGTCAGCCCCAGCATTTT,CAWSAGQASQPQHF
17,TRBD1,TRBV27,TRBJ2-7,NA,TGTGCCAGCAGTTTATGGGGGACAGGGGGGGGTGCCTACGAGCAGTACTTC,CASSLWGTGGGAYEQYF
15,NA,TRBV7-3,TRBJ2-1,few,TGTGCCAGCAGCTTAATTTTCAGCTCCTACAATGAGCAGTTCTTC,CASSLIFSSYNEQFF
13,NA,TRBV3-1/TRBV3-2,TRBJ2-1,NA,TGTGCCAGCAGCCAGGGCCTACGCAATGAGCAGTTCTTC,CASSQGLRNEQFF
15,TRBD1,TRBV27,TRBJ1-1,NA,TGTGCCAGCCGGCCTCTGACAGGGACGAACACTGAAGCTTTCTTT,CASRPLTGTNTEAFF
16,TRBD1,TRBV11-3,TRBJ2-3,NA,TGTGCCAGCAGCTTAGGGGGACAGGGGAGGACAGATACGCAGTATTTT,CASSLGGQGRTDTQYF
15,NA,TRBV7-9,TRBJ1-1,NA,TGTGCCAGCAGCCCCGGAGGAGGGGTGAACACTGAAGCTTTCTTT,CASSPGGGVNTEAFF
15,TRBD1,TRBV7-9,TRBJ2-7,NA,TGTGCCAGCAGCCCCCGGGACAGGGTTACAGACGAGCAGTACTTC,CASSPRDRVTDEQYF
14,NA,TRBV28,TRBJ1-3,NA,TGTGCCAGCAGTTTGGGCCCCCCACGGAACACCATATATTTT,CASSLGPPRNTIYF
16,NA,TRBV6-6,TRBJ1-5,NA,TGTGCCAGCAGTCAGATATCAGGGGTCGGCAATCAGCCCCAGCATTTT,CASSQISGVGNQPQHF
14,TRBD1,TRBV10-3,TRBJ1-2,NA,TGTGCCATCGGAGGACAGGAAAAGAACTATGGCTACACCTTC,CAIGGQEKNYGYTF
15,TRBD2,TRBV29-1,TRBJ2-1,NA,TGCAGCGTTGAAAAAGGGACTAGCGGGAGGAATGAGCAGTTCTTC,CSVEKGTSGRNEQFF
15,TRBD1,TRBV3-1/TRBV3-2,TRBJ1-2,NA,TGTGCCAGCAGCCAAGATCGAGGGACAGACTATGGCTACACCTTC,CASSQDRGTDYGYTF
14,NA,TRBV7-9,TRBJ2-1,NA,TGTGCCAGCAGCTTAGACGGGAGTAGAAATGAGCAGTTCTTC,CASSLDGSRNEQFF
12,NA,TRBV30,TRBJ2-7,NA,TGTGCCTGGAGTGTACCATCAGGGGAGCAGTACTTC,CAWSVPSGEQYF
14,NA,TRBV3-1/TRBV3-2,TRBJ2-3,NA,TGTGCCAGCAGCCAAGACCCCCCCTCAGATACGCAGTATTTT,CASSQDPPSDTQYF
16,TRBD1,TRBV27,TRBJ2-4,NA,TGTGCCAGCAGTTTAACCTTCGACAGGGCCCTAAACATTCAGTACTTC,CASSLTFDRALNIQYF
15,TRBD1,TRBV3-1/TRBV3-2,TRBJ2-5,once,TGTGCCAGCAGCTTCCGGGACAGGGGCCAAGAGACCCAGTACTTC,CASSFRDRGQETQYF
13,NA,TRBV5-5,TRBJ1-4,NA,TGTGCCAGCAGCTTCGGGGGGCTTGAAAAACTGTTTTTT,CASSFGGLEKLFF
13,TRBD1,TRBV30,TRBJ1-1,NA,TGTGCCTGCGACAGGGGGCCGAACACTGAAGCTTTCTTT,CACDRGPNTEAFF